These 5 T cell receptor beta chains share one sample of origin, sequenced in a study of CD8+CD57+ T cells in acquired aplastic anemia (dated by TCRdb to 2017 to 2018). TCRdb shows the sequencer as Illumina HiSeq 2000. Profiling of TCR beta VDJ combinations and CDR3 sequences used genomic DNA as the template. TCRdb passed the public sequencing reads through fastp at Q25 and MiXCR, retaining productive beta sequences. Identical CDR3 protein sequences are pooled into one entry, listed with their most common genes and DNA. This sample lists 65,000 to 85,000 distinct CDR3 sequences; 45% to 55% were detected once. The top ten hold around 8.3% of the sample. Sequencing was carried out using sorted CD4+, CD8+, or CD8+CD57+ T cells (not recorded which) from PBMCs. The receptor source for this set is a human donor in good health, serving as a control.

This rearrangement joins TRBV25-1 to TRBJ1-2; tentative D call: TRBD1 (6 bases). Trimming removed 6 bases from V and 4 bases from J, with 15 bases in between. Looked up from germline, CDR1 is MGHDK and CDR2 is SYGVNS. The CDR3 totals 14 residues. The CDR3 here is CASSKHRDAYGYTF. The CDR3 nucleotides read TGTGCCAGCAGCAAACACAGGGACGCCTATGGCTACACCTTC.

This clonotype appeared many times. CDR3: CASKGDHAEAFF. The CDR3, as DNA: TGCGCCAGCAAAGGGGATCATGCTGAAGCTTTCTTT. The chain recombines TRBV5-1 with TRBJ1-1; a possible D gene is TRBD1 (5 bases). The CDR3 is 12 residues long. The V gene's germline CDR1 is SGHRS and CDR2 YFSETQ. V was clipped by 6 bases and J by 6 bases, with 12 bases between them.

This clonotype was seen many times. The chain couples TRBV7-2 to TRBJ1-5; D not resolved. The CDR3 length is 13 residues. The germline CDR1 and CDR2 sequences are SGHTA and FQGNSA. Trimming shortened V by 1 base and J by 7 bases, and 8 bases separated the two germline ends. CDR3 sequence: CASSLGSSQPQHF. The CDR3 region has the DNA TGTGCCAGCAGCTTAGGGTCGTCCCAGCCCCAGCATTTT.

This clonotype was seen ten or more times. This chain joins TRBV7-9 and TRBJ1-2, with TRBD1 identical over 8 bases. The CDR3 is 17 residues long. The ends lost 5 bases at V and 6 bases at J; junction bases unmatched: 17. The germline gives CDR1 SEHNR, CDR2 FQNEAQ (reference sequence). The chain's CDR3 is CASSPTQGAGGVNGYTF. The CDR3 coding sequence is TGTGCCAGCAGCCCGACGCAGGGGGCAGGGGGCGTAAATGGCTACACCTTC.

The V and J genes are TRBV12-3 or TRBV12-4 and TRBJ2-2; the D gene could be TRBD1 or TRBD2 (5 bases each). The CDR3 consists of 13 residues. V was trimmed by 5 bases and J by 3 bases, leaving 7 bases between them. CDR3 in amino acids: CASSRDHTGELFF. CDR3 nucleotides: TGTGCCAGCAGTAGGGACCACACCGGGGAGCTGTTTTTT.